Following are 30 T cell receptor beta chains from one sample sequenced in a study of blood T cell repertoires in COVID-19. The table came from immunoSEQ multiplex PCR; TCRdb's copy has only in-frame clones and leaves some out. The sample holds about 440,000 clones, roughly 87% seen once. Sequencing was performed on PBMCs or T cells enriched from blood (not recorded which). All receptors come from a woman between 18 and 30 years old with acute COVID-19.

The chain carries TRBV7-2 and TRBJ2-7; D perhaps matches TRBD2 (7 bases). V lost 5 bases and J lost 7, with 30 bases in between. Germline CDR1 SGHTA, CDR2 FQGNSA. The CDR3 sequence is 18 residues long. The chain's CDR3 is CASSQSTPGLGGVREQYF. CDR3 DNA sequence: TGTGCCAGCAGCCAATCGACTCCAGGACTAGGGGGGGTGAGAGAGCAGTACTTC.

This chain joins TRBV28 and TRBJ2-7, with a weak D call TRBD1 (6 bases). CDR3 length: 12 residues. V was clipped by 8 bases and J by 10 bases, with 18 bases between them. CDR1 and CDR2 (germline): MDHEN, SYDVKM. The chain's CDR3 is CASGPGQGIQYF. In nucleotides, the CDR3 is TGTGCCAGCGGCCCGGGGCAGGGGATTCAGTACTTC.

The CDR3: CASSLFGGLTDTQYF. The CDR3 DNA reads TGTGCCAGCAGCTTGTTTGGGGGGTTGACAGATACGCAGTATTTT. The rearrangement joins TRBV5-4 to TRBJ2-3; a possible D gene is TRBD2 (6 bases). The CDR3 spans 15 residues. Germline V gives CDR1 SGHNT, CDR2 YYREEE (reference sequence). V was clipped by 1 base and J by 3 bases, with 12 bases between them.

The CDR3 DNA follows: TGTGCCAGCAGGACTAGCGGGGGTTCCGGGGAGCTGTTTTTT. Translation: CASRTSGGSGELFF. J is TRBJ2-2 and V is TRBV2; 12 bases line up with TRBD2. The CDR3 runs 14 residues. V dropped 6 bases and J dropped 6; count of bases not matched to a gene: 2. The germline V gene encodes CDR1 SNHLY and CDR2 FYNNEI.

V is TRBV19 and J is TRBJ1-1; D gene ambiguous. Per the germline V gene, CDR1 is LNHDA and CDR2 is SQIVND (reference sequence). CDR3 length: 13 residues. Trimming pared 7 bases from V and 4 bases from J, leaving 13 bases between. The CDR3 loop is CASTPLVATEAFF. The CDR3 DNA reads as TGTGCCAGTACTCCCTTGGTAGCCACTGAAGCTTTCTTT.

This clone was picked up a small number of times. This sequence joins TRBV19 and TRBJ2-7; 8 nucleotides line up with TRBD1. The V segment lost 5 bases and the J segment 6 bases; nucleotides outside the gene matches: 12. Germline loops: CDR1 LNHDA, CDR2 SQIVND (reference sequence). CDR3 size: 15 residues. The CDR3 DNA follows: TGTGCCAGTAGTCCCTCGGGACAGGTCCCCACCGAGCAGTACTTC. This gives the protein CASSPSGQVPTEQYF.

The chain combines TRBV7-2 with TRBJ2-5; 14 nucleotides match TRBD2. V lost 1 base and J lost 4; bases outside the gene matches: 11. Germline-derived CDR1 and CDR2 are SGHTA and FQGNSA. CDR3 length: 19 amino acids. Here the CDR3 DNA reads TGTGCCAGCAGCTTAGTGACCGGGACTAGCGGGAGTTTATCAGAGACCCAGTACTTC. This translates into CASSLVTGTSGSLSETQYF. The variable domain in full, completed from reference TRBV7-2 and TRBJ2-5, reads GAGVSQSPSNKVTEKGKDVELRCDPISGHTALYWYRQSLGQGLEFLIYFQGNSAPDKSGLPSDRFSAERTGGSVSTLTIQRTQQEDSAVYLCASSLVTGTSGSLSETQYFGPGTRLLVL.

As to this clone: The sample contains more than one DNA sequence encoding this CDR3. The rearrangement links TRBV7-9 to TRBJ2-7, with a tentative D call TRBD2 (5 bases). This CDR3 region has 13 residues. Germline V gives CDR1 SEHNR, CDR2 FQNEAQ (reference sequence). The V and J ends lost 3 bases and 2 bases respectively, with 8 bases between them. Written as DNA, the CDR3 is TGTGCCAGCAGCTTGACGGGAACCTACGAGCAGTACTTC. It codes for CASSLTGTYEQYF. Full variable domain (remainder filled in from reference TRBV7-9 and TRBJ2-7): DTGVSQNPRHKITKRGQNVTFRCDPISEHNRLYWYRQTLGQGPEFLTYFQNEAQLEKSRLLSDRFSAERPKGSFSTLEIQRTEQGDSAMYLCASSLTGTYEQYFGPGTRLTVT.

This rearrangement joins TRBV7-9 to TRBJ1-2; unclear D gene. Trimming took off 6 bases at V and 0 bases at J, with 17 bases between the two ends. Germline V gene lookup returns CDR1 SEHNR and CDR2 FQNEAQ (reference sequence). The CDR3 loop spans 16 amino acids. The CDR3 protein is CASRPAGKVANYGYTF. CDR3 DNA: TGTGCCAGCAGGCCAGCGGGGAAGGTAGCTAACTATGGCTACACCTTC.

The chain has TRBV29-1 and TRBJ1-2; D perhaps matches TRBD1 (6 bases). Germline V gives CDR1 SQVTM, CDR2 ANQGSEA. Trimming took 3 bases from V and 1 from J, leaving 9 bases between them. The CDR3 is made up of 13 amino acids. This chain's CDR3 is CSVETGFNYGYTF. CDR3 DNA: TGCAGCGTTGAGACAGGATTTAACTATGGCTACACCTTC. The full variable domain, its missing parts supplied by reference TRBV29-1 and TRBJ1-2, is SAVISQKPSRDICQRGTSLTIQCQVDSQVTMMFWYRQQPGQSLTLIATANQGSEATYESGFVIDKFPISRPNLTFSTLTVSNMSPEDSSIYLCSVETGFNYGYTFGSGTRLTVV.

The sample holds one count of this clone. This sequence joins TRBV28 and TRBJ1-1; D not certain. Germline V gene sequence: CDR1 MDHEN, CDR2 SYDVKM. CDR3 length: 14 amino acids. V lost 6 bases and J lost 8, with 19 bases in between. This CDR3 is CASRGTELRAEAFF. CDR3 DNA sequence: TGTGCCAGCAGGGGTACGGAGTTACGAGCCGAAGCTTTCTTT. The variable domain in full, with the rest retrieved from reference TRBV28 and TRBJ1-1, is DVKVTQSSRYLVKRTGEKVFLECVQDMDHENMFWYRQDPGLGLRLIYFSYDVKMKEKGDIPEGYSVSREKKERFSLILESASTNQTSMYLCASRGTELRAEAFFGQGTRLTVV.

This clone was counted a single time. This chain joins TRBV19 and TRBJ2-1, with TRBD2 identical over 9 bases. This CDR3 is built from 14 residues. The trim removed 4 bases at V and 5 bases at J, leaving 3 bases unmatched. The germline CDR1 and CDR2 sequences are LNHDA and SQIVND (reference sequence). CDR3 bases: TGTGCCAGTAGTAGACTAGCGGACAACAATGAGCAGTTCTTC. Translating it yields CASSRLADNNEQFF.

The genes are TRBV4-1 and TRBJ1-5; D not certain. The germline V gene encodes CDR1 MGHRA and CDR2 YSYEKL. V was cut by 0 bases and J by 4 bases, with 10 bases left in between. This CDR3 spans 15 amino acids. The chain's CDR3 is CASSQDQTANQPQHF. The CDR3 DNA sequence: TGCGCCAGCAGCCAAGATCAAACAGCAAATCAGCCCCAGCATTTT.

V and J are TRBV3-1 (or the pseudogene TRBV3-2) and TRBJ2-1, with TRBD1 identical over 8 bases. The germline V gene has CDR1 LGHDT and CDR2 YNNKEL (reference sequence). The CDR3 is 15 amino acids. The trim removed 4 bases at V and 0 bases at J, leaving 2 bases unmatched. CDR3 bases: TGTGCCAGCAGCCGGACAGGGAGCTCCTACAATGAGCAGTTCTTC. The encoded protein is CASSRTGSSYNEQFF.

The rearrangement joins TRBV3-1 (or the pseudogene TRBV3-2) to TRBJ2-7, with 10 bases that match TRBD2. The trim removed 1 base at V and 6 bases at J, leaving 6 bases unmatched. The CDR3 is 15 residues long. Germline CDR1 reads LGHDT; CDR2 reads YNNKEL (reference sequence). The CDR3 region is CASSQGASGSFEQYF. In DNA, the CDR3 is TGTGCCAGCAGCCAAGGAGCTAGCGGGAGTTTCGAGCAGTACTTC.

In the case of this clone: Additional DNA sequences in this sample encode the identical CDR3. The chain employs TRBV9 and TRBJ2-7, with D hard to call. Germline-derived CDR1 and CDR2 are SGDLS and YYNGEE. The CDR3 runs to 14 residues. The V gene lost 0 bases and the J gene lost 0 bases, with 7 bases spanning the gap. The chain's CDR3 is CASSVVPSSYEQYF. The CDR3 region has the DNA TGTGCCAGCAGCGTAGTCCCGAGCTCCTACGAGCAGTACTTC.

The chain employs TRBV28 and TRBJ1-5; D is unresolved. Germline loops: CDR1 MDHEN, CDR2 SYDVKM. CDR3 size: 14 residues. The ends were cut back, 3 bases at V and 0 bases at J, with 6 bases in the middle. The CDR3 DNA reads TGTGCCAGCAGTTTGAGGATTAGCAATCAGCCCCAGCATTTT. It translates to CASSLRISNQPQHF.

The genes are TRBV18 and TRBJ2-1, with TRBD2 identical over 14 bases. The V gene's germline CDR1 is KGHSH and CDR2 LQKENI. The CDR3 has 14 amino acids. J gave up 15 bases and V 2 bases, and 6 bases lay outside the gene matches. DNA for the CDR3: TGTGCCAGCTCACCAGTGACTAGCGGGAGGGACCGGTTCTTC. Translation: CASSPVTSGRDRFF.

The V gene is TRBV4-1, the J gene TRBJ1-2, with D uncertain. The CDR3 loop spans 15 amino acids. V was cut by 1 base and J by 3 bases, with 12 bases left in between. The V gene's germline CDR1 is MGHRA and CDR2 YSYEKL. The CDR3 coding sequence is TGCGCCAGCAGCCAAGCTTCGGTCGAAGACTATGGCTACACCTTC. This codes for CASSQASVEDYGYTF.

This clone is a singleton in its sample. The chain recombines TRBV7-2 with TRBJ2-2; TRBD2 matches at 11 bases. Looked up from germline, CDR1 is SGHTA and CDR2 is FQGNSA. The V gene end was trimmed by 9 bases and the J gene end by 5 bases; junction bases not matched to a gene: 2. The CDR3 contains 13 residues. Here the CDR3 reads CASRLAGTGELFF. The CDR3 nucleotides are TGTGCCAGTCGACTAGCGGGAACCGGGGAGCTGTTTTTT.

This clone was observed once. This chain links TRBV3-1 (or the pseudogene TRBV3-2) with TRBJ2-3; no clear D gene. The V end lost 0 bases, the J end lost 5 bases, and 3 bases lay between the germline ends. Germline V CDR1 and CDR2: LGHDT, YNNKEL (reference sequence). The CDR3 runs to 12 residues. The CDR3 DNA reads TGTGCCAGCAGCCAAGACAGAGATACGCAGTATTTT. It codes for CASSQDRDTQYF.

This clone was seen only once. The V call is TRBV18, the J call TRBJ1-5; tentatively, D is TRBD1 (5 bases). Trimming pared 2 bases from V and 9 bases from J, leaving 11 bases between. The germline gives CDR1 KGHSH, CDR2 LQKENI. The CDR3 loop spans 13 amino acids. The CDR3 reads CASSPEVGGPQHF. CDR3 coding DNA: TGTGCCAGCTCACCAGAGGTGGGGGGGCCCCAGCATTTT.

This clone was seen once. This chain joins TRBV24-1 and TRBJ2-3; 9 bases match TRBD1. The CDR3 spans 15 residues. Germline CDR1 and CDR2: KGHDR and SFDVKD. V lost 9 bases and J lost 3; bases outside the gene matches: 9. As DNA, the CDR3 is TGTGCCACCGAGACGGACAGGGGCGGTACAGATACGCAGTATTTT. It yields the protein CATETDRGGTDTQYF.

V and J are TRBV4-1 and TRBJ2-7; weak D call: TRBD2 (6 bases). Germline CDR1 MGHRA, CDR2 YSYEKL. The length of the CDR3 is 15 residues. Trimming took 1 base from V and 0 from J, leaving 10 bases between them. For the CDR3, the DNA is TGCGCCAGCAGCCAAGTTGGAGGGATCTCCTACGAGCAGTACTTC. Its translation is CASSQVGGISYEQYF.

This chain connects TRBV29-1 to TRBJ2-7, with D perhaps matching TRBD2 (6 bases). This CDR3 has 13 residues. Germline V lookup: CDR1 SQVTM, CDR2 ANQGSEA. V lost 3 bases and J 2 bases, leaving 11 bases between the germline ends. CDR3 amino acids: CSVDAGSTYEQYF. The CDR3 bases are TGCAGCGTTGACGCGGGGTCGACCTACGAGCAGTACTTC.

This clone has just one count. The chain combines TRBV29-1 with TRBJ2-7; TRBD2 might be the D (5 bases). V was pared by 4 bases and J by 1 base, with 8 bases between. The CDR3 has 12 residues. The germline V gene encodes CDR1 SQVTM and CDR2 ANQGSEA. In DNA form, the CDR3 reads TGCAGCGTTGCAAGGGAGTCCTACGAGCAGTACTTC. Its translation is CSVARESYEQYF.

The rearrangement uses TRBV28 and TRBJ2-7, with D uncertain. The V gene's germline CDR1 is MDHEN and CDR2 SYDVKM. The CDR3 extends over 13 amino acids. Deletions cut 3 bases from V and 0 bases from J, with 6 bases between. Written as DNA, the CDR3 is TGTGCCAGCAGTTTCCGGAGCTCCTACGAGCAGTACTTC. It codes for CASSFRSSYEQYF. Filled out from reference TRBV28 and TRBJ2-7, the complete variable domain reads DVKVTQSSRYLVKRTGEKVFLECVQDMDHENMFWYRQDPGLGLRLIYFSYDVKMKEKGDIPEGYSVSREKKERFSLILESASTNQTSMYLCASSFRSSYEQYFGPGTRLTVT.

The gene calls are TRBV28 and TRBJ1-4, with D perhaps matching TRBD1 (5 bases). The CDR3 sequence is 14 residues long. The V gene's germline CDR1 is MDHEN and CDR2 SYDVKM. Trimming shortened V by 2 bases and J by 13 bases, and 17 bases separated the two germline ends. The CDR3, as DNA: TGTGCCAGCAGTTTACGGCAGGGCGGGGACGGACTGTTTTTT. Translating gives CASSLRQGGDGLFF.

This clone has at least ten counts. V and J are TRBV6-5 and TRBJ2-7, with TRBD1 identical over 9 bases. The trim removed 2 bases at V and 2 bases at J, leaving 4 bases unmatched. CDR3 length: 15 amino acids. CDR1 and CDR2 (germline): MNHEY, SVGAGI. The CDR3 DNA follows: TGTGCCAGCAGTTACGAACAGGGGGCCCCCTACGAGCAGTACTTC. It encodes CASSYEQGAPYEQYF.

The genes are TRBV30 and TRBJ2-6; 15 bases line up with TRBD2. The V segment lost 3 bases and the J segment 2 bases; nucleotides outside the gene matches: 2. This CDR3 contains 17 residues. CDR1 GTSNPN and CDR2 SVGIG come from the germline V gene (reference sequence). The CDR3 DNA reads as TGTGCCTGGAGAGGACTAGCGGGAGGGCCTGGGGCCAACGTCCTGACTTTC. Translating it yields CAWRGLAGGPGANVLTF.